One T cell receptor beta chain is described in this entry. This entry comes from a study of blood T cell repertoires in COVID-19. About the study: T cells, B-cell-depleted T cells, or PBMCs provided the cDNA or gDNA that served as material.

Per the original methods: By means of reference gene primer amplification, nucleated cell counts were estimated. Measured with immunoSEQ multiplex PCR; TCRdb has only the in-frame clones, and not every one. V, J and clone size reflect that table, while D and trimming were determined from the DNA. The sample shows about 280,000 clones, 75% to 90% of them seen only once. Sequencing used peripheral blood. The sequence came from a woman aged 70-85 years with acute or convalescent COVID-19.

The CDR3 region has the DNA TGTGCCAGCAGTTACTCGTCAGATAACTATGGCTACACCTTC. Protein sequence: CASSYSSDNYGYTF. The rearrangement links TRBV6-5 to TRBJ1-2; D uncertain. V was trimmed by 0 bases and J by 1 base, leaving 6 bases between them. CDR3 length equals 14 residues. In germline, CDR1 is MNHEY, CDR2 SVGAGI.